What follows describes a single T cell receptor beta chain. These data belong to a study of blood T cells in healthy people across ages. Germline V gives CDR1 SGHRS, CDR2 YFSETQ. This CDR3 has 15 amino acids. J lost 5 bases, V lost 4 bases, and 9 bases had no gene match. Through a sample-barcoded 5' primer and a J-beta primer mix, a second PCR was run for roughly 7 to 11 cycles. TCRdb reanalysed the 5' RACE reads using MiXCR and keeps one entry per CDR3 protein. The data show 950,000 to 1,200,000 distinct CDR3 sequences, around two fifths seen once. The gene calls are TRBV5-1 and TRBJ2-5; 9 nucleotides line up with TRBD2. Sequencing was carried out using blood. The clonotype was recovered from a man younger than 35 in good health. The CDR3 nucleotides are TGCGCCAGCAGCCCTCGGACTAGCGAAAAGGAGACCCAGTACTTC. This translates into CASSPRTSEKETQYF.